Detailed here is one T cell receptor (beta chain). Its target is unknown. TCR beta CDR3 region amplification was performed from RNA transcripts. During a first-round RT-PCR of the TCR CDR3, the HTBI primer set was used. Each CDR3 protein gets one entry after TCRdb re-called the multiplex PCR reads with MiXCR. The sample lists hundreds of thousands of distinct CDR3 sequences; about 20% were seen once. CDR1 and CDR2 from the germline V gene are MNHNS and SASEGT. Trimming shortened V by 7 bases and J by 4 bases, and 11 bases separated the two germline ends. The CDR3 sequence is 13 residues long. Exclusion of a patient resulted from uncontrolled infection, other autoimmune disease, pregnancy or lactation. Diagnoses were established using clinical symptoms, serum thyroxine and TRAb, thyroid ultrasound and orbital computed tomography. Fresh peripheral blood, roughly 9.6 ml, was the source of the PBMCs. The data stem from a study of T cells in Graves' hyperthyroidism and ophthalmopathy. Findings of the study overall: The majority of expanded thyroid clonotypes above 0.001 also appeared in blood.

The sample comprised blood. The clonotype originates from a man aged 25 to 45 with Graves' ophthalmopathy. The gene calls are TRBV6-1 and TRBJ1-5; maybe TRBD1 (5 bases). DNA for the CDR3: TGTGCCAGCACGAGAGGGGAAAATCAGCCCCAGCATTTT. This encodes CASTRGENQPQHF.